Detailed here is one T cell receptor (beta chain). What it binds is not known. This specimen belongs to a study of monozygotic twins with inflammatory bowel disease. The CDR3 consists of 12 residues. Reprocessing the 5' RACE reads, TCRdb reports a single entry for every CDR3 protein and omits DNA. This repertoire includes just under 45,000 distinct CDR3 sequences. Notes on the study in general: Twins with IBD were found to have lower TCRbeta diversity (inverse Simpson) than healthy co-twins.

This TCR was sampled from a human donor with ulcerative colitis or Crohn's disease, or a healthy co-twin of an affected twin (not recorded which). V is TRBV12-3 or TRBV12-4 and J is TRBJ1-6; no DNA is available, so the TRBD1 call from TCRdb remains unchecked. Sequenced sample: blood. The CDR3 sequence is CASSGQGAPLHF.